This TCR beta chain was identified in a study of T cell responses to AZD1222 COVID-19 vaccine. Study-level findings and limits: Spike-specific TCR breadth and depth went up after people got two AZD1222 doses.

Data came from immunoSEQ multiplex PCR; TCRdb stores just in-frame clones and leaves some out. The repertoire holds around 200,000 clones, with 94% as singletons. On this clone: Its specificity is unknown.

Germline-derived CDR1 and CDR2 are LGHNA and YSLEER. The CDR3 covers 15 residues. Trimming took 0 bases from V and 1 from J, leaving 9 bases between them. The origin of this receptor is an adult who received the AZD1222 COVID-19 vaccine. Specimen: peripheral blood, collected 28 days after the second AZD1222 dose. J is TRBJ1-1 and V is TRBV4-3; no reliable D call. The CDR3 here is CASSQDWASNTEAFF. CDR3 nucleotide sequence: TGCGCCAGCAGCCAAGACTGGGCTTCGAACACTGAAGCTTTCTTT.